These 18 T cell receptor beta chains were sequenced from one sample in a study of T cell repertoires in cytomegalovirus infection. TCRdb analysed the reads with MiXCR anew, one entry per CDR3 protein. The sample includes a few hundred thousand distinct CDR3 sequences, about 29% of them seen just once. Antigens for these TCRs are unknown. This material consisted of cultured PBMCs, taken from culture after CMV antigen stimulation. These receptors originate from a human donor in good health (CMV status not recorded). Some clones in this sample may be carry-over from other donors' samples.

The CDR3 DNA reads as TGTGCCAGTAGTCCCCAGGGACGGGTGAACACTGAAGCTTTCTTT. This sequence encodes CASSPQGRVNTEAFF. The chain carries TRBV19 and TRBJ1-1, with D tentatively TRBD1 (5 bases). The CDR3 consists of 15 residues. Germline CDR1 reads LNHDA; CDR2 reads SQIVND (reference sequence). V lost 5 bases and J lost 0, with 13 bases in between.

This clonotype was observed at least ten times. The chain links TRBV7-2 to TRBJ1-2; a possible D gene is TRBD1 (5 bases). The CDR3 is 12 amino acids. V was cut by 6 bases and J by 4 bases, with 9 bases left in between. Germline V CDR1 and CDR2: SGHTA, FQGNSA. The CDR3 nucleotides read TGTGCCAGCAGTGTAGGGGTCTATGGCTACACCTTC. Its protein is CASSVGVYGYTF.

This clonotype was detected a few times. The chain links TRBV10-2 to TRBJ2-3; 11 nucleotides match TRBD2. This CDR3 has 16 amino acids. Germline CDR1 reads WSHSY; CDR2 reads SAAADI. The trim removed 0 bases at V and 2 bases at J, leaving 1 base unmatched. DNA for the CDR3: TGCGCCAGCAGTGAGTCGACTAGCGGGGACACAGATACGCAGTATTTT. Protein sequence: CASSESTSGDTDTQYF.

This clonotype was found a few times. J is TRBJ1-4 and V is TRBV7-2; D ambiguous. Germline loops: CDR1 SGHTA, CDR2 FQGNSA. This CDR3 is 15 amino acids long. The V end was cut by 6 bases, the J end by 0 bases, with 11 bases between. In nucleotides, the CDR3 is TGTGCCAGCAGTTCTTCAGCAGCAACTAATGAAAAACTGTTTTTT. Protein: CASSSSAATNEKLFF.

The J gene is TRBJ1-2, the V gene TRBV6-1; no clear D. CDR3 size: 15 residues. V was shortened by 7 bases and J by 3 bases, with 18 bases between the two germline ends. The germline gives CDR1 MNHNS, CDR2 SASEGT. This CDR3 reads CASKMLLGQDYGYTF. The DNA for the CDR3 is TGTGCCAGCAAAATGCTACTAGGGCAGGACTATGGCTACACCTTC.

The gene calls are TRBV28 and TRBJ1-2; weak D call: TRBD1 (6 bases). Germline V gene data show CDR1 as MDHEN and CDR2 as SYDVKM. The CDR3 has 14 amino acids. V was cut by 4 bases and J by 8 bases, with 17 bases left in between. CDR3: CASSSSGARGGYTF. DNA of the CDR3: TGTGCCAGCAGTTCCTCAGGGGCAAGGGGAGGCTACACCTTC.

This clonotype is a singleton in its sample. The rearrangement links TRBV7-8 to TRBJ1-1; no clear D gene. Trimming stripped 5 bases from V and 3 bases from J, with 16 bases between. Germline CDR1 is SGHVS and CDR2 is FQNEAQ. The CDR3 runs 15 residues. CDR3 residues: CASSPRAGLDTEAFF. The CDR3 DNA follows: TGTGCCAGCAGCCCCCGAGCGGGGTTGGACACTGAAGCTTTCTTT.

The rearrangement uses TRBV24-1 and TRBJ1-5; D is perhaps TRBD1 (6 bases). Trimming left V 2 bases short and J 3 bases short, with 10 bases between. CDR1 and CDR2 from the germline V gene are KGHDR and SFDVKD. The length of the CDR3 is 15 residues. The CDR3: CATSDSGGHNQPQHF. CDR3 DNA sequence: TGTGCCACCAGTGATTCGGGGGGGCACAATCAGCCCCAGCATTTT.

This clonotype came up once. This chain joins TRBV2 and TRBJ1-4; D ambiguous. Trimming cost V 2 bases and J 7 bases, with 11 bases left between them. CDR3 length: 14 residues. Germline CDR1 SNHLY, CDR2 FYNNEI. CDR3: CASSETTAGEKLFF. In DNA form, the CDR3 reads TGTGCCAGCAGTGAAACCACCGCGGGTGAAAAACTGTTTTTT.

This clonotype was observed a few times. The rearrangement joins TRBV2 to TRBJ1-2; D is unclear. The V gene lost 8 bases and the J gene lost 4 bases, with 14 bases spanning the gap. This CDR3 contains 13 residues. Germline V gene data show CDR1 as SNHLY and CDR2 as FYNNEI. The chain's CDR3 is CASQKEGFYGYTF. CDR3 coding DNA: TGTGCCAGCCAGAAAGAAGGCTTCTATGGCTACACCTTC.

The J gene is TRBJ2-3, the V gene TRBV27, with a weak D call TRBD1 (5 bases). CDR3 length equals 17 residues. Trimming took 4 bases from V and 0 from J, leaving 17 bases between them. From germline, CDR1 is MNHEY and CDR2 SMNVEV (reference sequence). CDR3 sequence reads: CASSSTETAASTDTQYF. The CDR3 bases are TGTGCCAGCAGTTCGACAGAAACCGCCGCTAGCACAGATACGCAGTATTTT.

This chain's CDR3 is CASRSRDRGQANTEAFF. In DNA form, the CDR3 reads TGTGCCAGCAGGTCCCGGGACAGGGGGCAGGCGAACACTGAAGCTTTCTTT. The J gene is TRBJ1-1, the V gene TRBV12-3 or TRBV12-4; TRBD1 matches 12 bases. With 6 bases clipped from V and 1 base from J, the junction kept 9 bases outside the gene matches. This CDR3 comprises 17 residues.

The chain links TRBV11-2 to TRBJ1-6, with D unresolved. V was cut by 2 bases and J by 9 bases, with 14 bases left in between. Germline CDR1 is SGHAT and CDR2 is FQNNGV. The CDR3 spans 15 residues. CDR3 sequence: CASSLKMGIGSPLHF. CDR3 in DNA: TGTGCCAGCAGCTTAAAGATGGGAATAGGTTCACCCCTCCACTTT. Looking up the rest from reference TRBV11-2 and TRBJ1-6 gives the full variable domain: EAGVAQSPRYKIIEKRQSVAFWCNPISGHATLYWYQQILGQGPKLLIQFQNNGVVDDSQLPKDRFSAERLKGVDSTLKIQPAKLEDSAVYLCASSLKMGIGSPLHFGNGTRLTVT.

Of note for this clonotype: A much larger clone sits a single nucleotide away, making a read error possible. This rearrangement joins TRBV20-1 to TRBJ2-1, with D unclear. V was cut by 3 bases and J by 4 bases, with 4 bases left in between. Germline V gene sequence: CDR1 DFQATT, CDR2 SNEGSKA (reference sequence). This CDR3 region has 11 residues. In DNA, the CDR3 is TGCAGTGCTAGTGAATACAATGAGCAGTTCTTC. Translated: CSASEYNEQFF.

The V call is TRBV20-1, the J call TRBJ1-3; weak D call: TRBD1 (5 bases). The V and J ends lost 3 bases and 3 bases respectively, with 15 bases between them. The CDR3 extends over 15 amino acids. CDR1 DFQATT and CDR2 SNEGSKA come from the germline V gene (reference sequence). The CDR3 here is CSARPGRYSGNTIYF. DNA for the CDR3: TGCAGTGCTAGGCCGGGACGGTACAGTGGAAACACCATATATTTT.

The DNA of the CDR3 is TGTGCCACCAGCAAAGAGACAGGTTTTGTCTGGGGCTCCTACAATGAGCAGTTCTTC. It specifies CATSKETGFVWGSYNEQFF. The V and J genes are TRBV15 and TRBJ2-1; TRBD1 might be the D (6 bases). This CDR3 is 19 amino acids long. Trimming left V 4 bases short and J 0 bases short, with 22 bases between. Looked up from germline, CDR1 is LNHNV and CDR2 is YYDKDF (reference sequence).

The chain recombines TRBV15 with TRBJ1-2; D remains unclear. The germline CDR1 and CDR2 sequences are LNHNV and YYDKDF (reference sequence). The CDR3 covers 16 residues. V was trimmed by 1 base and J by 7 bases, leaving 19 bases between them. The CDR3 reads CATSRGTAPMSGGYTF. The CDR3 region has the DNA TGTGCCACCAGCAGAGGAACAGCCCCAATGAGTGGTGGCTACACCTTC.

This clonotype has just one count. The chain is built from TRBV27 and TRBJ2-5; 9 bases line up with TRBD2. Unmatched junction bases numbered 9, after V lost 5 bases and J lost 5 bases. CDR1 MNHEY and CDR2 SMNVEV come from the germline V gene (reference sequence). The CDR3 contains 15 residues. CDR3 in amino acids: CASSPRSGRTETQYF. In nucleotides, the CDR3 is TGTGCCAGCAGTCCCCGCAGCGGGAGGACGGAGACCCAGTACTTC.